This T cell receptor beta chain was sequenced for a study of T-cell memory formation after mild COVID-19. Barcoded TCR alpha and TCR beta cDNA libraries with UMIs came from 5'RACE using constant-segment primers. TCRdb used MiXCR to reprocess the 5' RACE reads, holding one entry per CDR3 protein. The data contain roughly 170,000 distinct CDR3 sequences, around 21% of them singletons. General observations from the study: Among clones contracting day 15 to 85, CD4/CD8 was balanced, whereas later expanders leaned CD4+. Researchers could not confirm that second-wave clones peaking on day 37 targeted SARS-CoV-2.

At least ten counts were recorded for this clonotype. Antigen specificity is unknown. There are 14 residues in the CDR3. V lost 6 bases and J lost 2, with 14 bases in between. Germline assignment: CDR1 SNHLY and CDR2 FYNNEI. The clonotype originates from an adult woman who had mild COVID-19 (a few samples of this study predate the infection). Cell type and time point are not known. The chain is built from TRBV2 and TRBJ2-7; possibly TRBD1 for D (6 bases). Specimen: PBMCs or a T cell subset sorted from them (not recorded which). The CDR3: CASSAGTLTYEQYF. In DNA, the CDR3 is TGTGCCAGCAGCGCCGGGACATTAACCTACGAGCAGTACTTC.